The 11 T cell receptor beta chains below come from one sample, sequenced in a study of T cells in Graves' hyperthyroidism and ophthalmopathy. RNA transcripts were the template for amplifying TCR beta CDR3 regions. A set of HTBI primers served as the primers for a first-round RT-PCR of the TCR CDR3. TCRdb redid the calling of the multiplex PCR reads with MiXCR, one entry per CDR3 protein. The sample lists around 270,000 distinct CDR3 sequences; roughly 19% were seen once. Sequenced: blood. The receptors stem from a man in his forties or fifties with Graves' ophthalmopathy.

This clonotype was counted ten times or more. J is TRBJ2-7 and V is TRBV11-2; D is tentatively TRBD1 or TRBD2 (5 bases each). Trimming stripped 6 bases from V and 5 bases from J, with 20 bases between. This CDR3 is built from 15 residues. The germline V gene has CDR1 SGHAT and CDR2 FQNNGV. Here the CDR3 DNA reads TGTGCCAGCAGGCGTACCGGGACCCTAGGAAACGAGCAGTACTTC. Protein sequence: CASRRTGTLGNEQYF.

This clonotype was seen at least ten times. The chain uses TRBV28 and TRBJ2-2; D is unclear. Germline values: CDR1 MDHEN, CDR2 SYDVKM. Trimming cost V 7 bases and J 3 bases, with 6 bases left between them. CDR3 length equals 12 residues. The DNA of the CDR3 is TGTGCCAGCAACAGCGACACCGGGGAGCTGTTTTTT. Translated, it gives CASNSDTGELFF.

The chain has TRBV2 and TRBJ1-1; no reliable D call. The length of the CDR3 is 9 residues. V lost 8 bases and J 7 bases, leaving 5 bases between the germline ends. Germline CDR1 and CDR2: SNHLY and FYNNEI. DNA of the CDR3: TGTGCCAGCGGGATTGAAGCTTTCTTT. It yields the protein CASGIEAFF.

The chain employs TRBV20-1 and TRBJ1-4; the match to TRBD1 covers 9 bases. The ends lost 7 bases at V and 3 bases at J; junction bases unmatched: 3. Germline V gene lookup returns CDR1 DFQATT and CDR2 SNEGSKA (reference sequence). The length of the CDR3 is 13 residues. Here the CDR3 reads CSVWTGANEKLFF. CDR3 in DNA: TGCAGTGTTTGGACAGGGGCTAATGAAAAACTGTTTTTT.

This clonotype was detected only a few times. V and J are TRBV19 and TRBJ2-5, with D perhaps TRBD1 (6 bases). The CDR3 runs 15 residues. Trimming pared 5 bases from V and 2 bases from J, leaving 15 bases between. Per germline, CDR1 LNHDA and CDR2 SQIVND (reference sequence). The DNA of the CDR3 is TGTGCCAGTAGTCCCCAACAGGGTAATCAAGAGACCCAGTACTTC. Translation gives CASSPQQGNQETQYF.

This clonotype came up many times. The V and J genes are TRBV3-1 and TRBJ2-3, with TRBD1 matching over 7 bases. With V trimmed by 0 bases and J by 11 bases, 8 bases remained unmatched. Per germline, CDR1 LGHDT and CDR2 YNNKEL (reference sequence). The CDR3 runs 14 residues. Written as DNA, the CDR3 is TGTGCCAGCAGCCAAGATGTGGTAGGGGGCGAGCAGTATTTT. Protein product: CASSQDVVGGEQYF.

This clonotype was recorded at least ten times. The CDR3 nucleotides read TGTGCCAGCAGCCCACTGGGACAAACTAACACCGGGGAGCTGTTTTTT. This codes for CASSPLGQTNTGELFF. The rearrangement uses TRBV7-3 and TRBJ2-2, with D tentatively TRBD1 (6 bases). CDR1 and CDR2 from the germline V gene are SGHTA and FQGTGA. V was cut by 5 bases and J by 2 bases, with 15 bases left in between. The CDR3 has 16 amino acids.

This clonotype was detected only a few times. The genes are TRBV19 and TRBJ2-7; 9 bases align to TRBD1. CDR3 length: 13 residues. The germline CDR1 and CDR2 sequences are LNHDA and SQIVND (reference sequence). The trim removed 8 bases at V and 4 bases at J, leaving 6 bases unmatched. The CDR3 DNA is TGTGCCAGTGGCGACAGGGGGGAATACGAGCAGTACTTC. Translating it yields CASGDRGEYEQYF. Full variable domain (rest looked up from reference TRBV19 and TRBJ2-7): DGGITQSPKYLFRKEGQNVTLSCEQNLNHDAMYWYRQDPGQGLRLIYYSQIVNDFQKGDIAEGYSVSREKKESFPLTVTSAQKNPTAFYLCASGDRGEYEQYFGPGTRLTVT.

There are a few counts of this clonotype. The chain employs TRBV6-4 and TRBJ1-5; D is ambiguous. Germline V gene sequence: CDR1 MRHNA, CDR2 SNTAGT. The CDR3 is made up of 15 amino acids. Trimming removed 2 bases at V and 0 bases at J, with 8 bases between. In DNA, the CDR3 is TGTGCCAGCAGTGACGGTCTCCGTAGCAATCAGCCCCAGCATTTT. Amino acid sequence: CASSDGLRSNQPQHF.

This clonotype was detected many times. This rearrangement joins TRBV28 to TRBJ1-5, with a weak D call TRBD1 (5 bases). Germline V gene sequence: CDR1 MDHEN, CDR2 SYDVKM. The CDR3 consists of 17 residues. Trimming shortened V by 5 bases and J by 7 bases, and 24 bases separated the two germline ends. CDR3 sequence reads: CASSALWAWIGAQPQHF. The CDR3 DNA reads TGTGCCAGCAGTGCACTATGGGCATGGATAGGGGCGCAGCCCCAGCATTTT.

This clonotype was picked up a small number of times. This sequence joins TRBV28 and TRBJ2-1, with D possibly TRBD2 on 7 matching bases. Germline loops: CDR1 MDHEN, CDR2 SYDVKM. CDR3 length: 14 amino acids. V was shortened by 7 bases and J by 6 bases, with 16 bases between the two germline ends. The CDR3 protein is CASTPGGRINEQFF. Here the CDR3 DNA reads TGTGCCAGCACCCCGGGGGGCAGAATCAATGAGCAGTTCTTC.